A selection of T cell receptor beta chains follows, all from one sample in a study of CD8 T cells in Susac syndrome. TCRdb redid the calling of the immunoSEQ multiplex PCR reads with MiXCR, one entry per CDR3 protein. Altogether 120,000 or so distinct CDR3 sequences are present, 90% to 95% being singletons, with the ten largest covering about 0.19%. The material sequenced was CD8+ T cells from PBMCs. Receptor source: a human donor with Susac syndrome. CDR3s include the opening cysteine and the closing phenylalanine or tryptophan. D genes are given only for firm matches. Size tells how often a clone was seen (once, few, many) or the class of an expanded clone, and some rows leave it out.

len	d_gene	abundance	v_gene	j_gene	CDR3aa	CDR3nt
13	.	once	TRBV9	TRBJ2-7	CASSTGTLEEQYF	TGTGCCAGCAGCACCGGGACTCTTGAAGAGCAGTACTTC
17	TRBD1	.	TRBV12-3/TRBV12-4	TRBJ2-1	CASSFPSDRGFYNEQFF	TGTGCCAGCAGTTTTCCCTCGGACAGGGGTTTCTACAATGAGCAGTTCTTC
16	TRBD1	.	TRBV9	TRBJ2-1	CASSVDGTGMNNEQFF	TGTGCCAGCAGCGTAGATGGGACAGGGATGAACAATGAGCAGTTCTTC
15	.	.	TRBV18	TRBJ1-3	CASSPPDLPGNTIYF	TGTGCCAGCTCACCACCGGACTTACCCGGAAACACCATATATTTT
15	TRBD1	.	TRBV30	TRBJ2-7	CAWSVPDRKTYEQYF	TGTGCCTGGAGTGTACCGGACAGGAAAACCTACGAGCAGTACTTC
13	.	.	TRBV7-9	TRBJ2-3	CASSHSGGAAQYF	TGTGCCAGCAGCCATAGCGGAGGGGCCGCGCAGTATTTT
16	TRBD2	.	TRBV19	TRBJ2-1	CASSIDSGGAYNEQFF	TGTGCCAGTAGTATCGATAGCGGGGGGGCCTACAATGAGCAGTTCTTC
14	.	.	TRBV4-2	TRBJ2-6	CASTPVYGANVLTF	TGTGCCAGCACCCCGGTATACGGGGCCAACGTCCTGACTTTC
16	.	.	TRBV9	TRBJ2-7	CASSPAGEVSSYEQYF	TGTGCCAGCAGCCCAGCCGGGGAAGTCAGCTCCTACGAGCAGTACTTC
13	.	once	TRBV9	TRBJ2-3	CASSPEGRDTQYF	TGTGCCAGCAGCCCAGAGGGTCGAGATACGCAGTATTTT
14	.	once	TRBV29-1	TRBJ1-3	CSVEGGDLGNTIYF	TGCAGCGTTGAAGGGGGGGACCTAGGAAACACCATATATTTT
15	.	.	TRBV5-5	TRBJ2-7	CASSLFYGSGYEQYF	TGTGCCAGCAGCTTGTTTTATGGGTCCGGTTACGAGCAGTACTTC
14	TRBD2	.	TRBV6-2/TRBV6-3	TRBJ2-5	CASSSGGEMETQYF	TGTGCCAGCAGTTCGGGGGGAGAGATGGAGACCCAGTACTTC
12	.	.	TRBV30	TRBJ1-3	CAWSVQGNTIYF	TGTGCCTGGAGTGTACAAGGAAACACCATATATTTT
10	.	.	TRBV29-1	TRBJ2-7	CSVGGNEQYF	TGCAGCGTTGGCGGCAACGAGCAGTACTTC
14	TRBD1	.	TRBV10-3	TRBJ1-1	CAIRPDRGNTEAFF	TGTGCCATCAGACCTGACAGGGGGAACACTGAAGCTTTCTTT
15	.	.	TRBV12-3/TRBV12-4	TRBJ2-1	CASSLDPGKIGEQFF	TGTGCCAGCAGTTTAGACCCTGGGAAGATAGGTGAGCAGTTCTTC
17	.	.	TRBV3-1	TRBJ2-3	CASSQEQSGGAGHAQYF	TGTGCCAGCAGCCAAGAGCAGTCCGGGGGCGCAGGGCATGCGCAGTATTTT
12	.	.	TRBV6-5	TRBJ2-5	CASSQTSETQYF	TGTGCCAGCAGTCAGACGTCCGAGACCCAGTACTTC
13	.	.	TRBV29-1	TRBJ1-2	CSVVVREGYGYTF	TGCAGCGTTGTAGTCAGGGAGGGCTATGGCTACACCTTC
15	.	.	TRBV7-2	TRBJ2-7	CASKVGSGPYYEQYF	TGTGCCAGCAAGGTCGGGAGCGGGCCGTACTACGAGCAGTACTTC
17	TRBD1	.	TRBV11-2	TRBJ2-3	CASSLDPDRAGTDTQYF	TGTGCCAGCAGCTTAGACCCGGACAGGGCTGGCACAGATACGCAGTATTTT
14	TRBD2	.	TRBV20-1	TRBJ2-1	CSVGGLADYNEQFF	TGCAGTGTAGGGGGACTAGCGGACTACAATGAGCAGTTCTTC
17	.	.	TRBV20-1	TRBJ2-7	CSARDRVAGLGRYEQYF	TGCAGTGCTAGAGATCGGGTCGCGGGACTCGGACGCTACGAGCAGTACTTC
15	.	.	TRBV14	TRBJ2-3	CASSRDWGEQDTQYF	TGTGCCAGCAGCCGTGATTGGGGGGAGCAAGATACGCAGTATTTT
15	TRBD1	once	TRBV13	TRBJ2-3	CASSTRDRGPDTQYF	TGTGCCAGCAGCACCCGGGACAGGGGCCCAGATACGCAGTATTTT
15	TRBD2	.	TRBV20-1	TRBJ2-1	CSAHTRTSGNNEQFF	TGCAGTGCACATACAAGGACTAGCGGGAACAATGAGCAGTTCTTC
11	.	.	TRBV12-3/TRBV12-4	TRBJ2-7	CASSFKTEQYF	TGTGCCAGCAGTTTCAAAACCGAGCAGTACTTC
14	.	.	TRBV13	TRBJ2-1	CASSLSLAPNEQFF	TGTGCCAGCAGCTTATCACTAGCCCCTAATGAGCAGTTCTTC
10	.	.	TRBV12-2	TRBJ1-2	CASRLVGYTF	TGTGCAAGTCGCTTAGTTGGCTACACCTTC
17	TRBD2	.	TRBV4-3	TRBJ2-7	CASSQDSLAGFHGEQYF	TGCGCCAGCAGCCAAGACAGCCTAGCGGGATTCCATGGCGAGCAGTACTTC
12	.	.	TRBV12-3/TRBV12-4	TRBJ2-1	CASRIRPPEQFF	TGTGCCAGCAGAATCCGTCCCCCTGAGCAGTTCTTC
15	.	.	TRBV12-3/TRBV12-4	TRBJ1-2	CASSHNTAGYYGYTF	TGTGCCAGCAGCCACAACACGGCTGGATACTATGGCTACACCTTC
15	.	.	TRBV27	TRBJ1-1	CASSLSLSGGLEAFF	TGTGCCAGCAGTTTATCCTTATCGGGGGGCCTTGAAGCTTTCTTT
20	TRBD2	.	TRBV11-1	TRBJ2-1	CASSLPDHRLAGWSYNEQFF	TGTGCCAGCAGCCTACCAGACCATCGACTAGCGGGATGGTCCTACAATGAGCAGTTCTTC
16	TRBD2	.	TRBV6-5	TRBJ2-3	CASSYSRAGVTDTQYF	TGTGCCAGCAGTTACTCGCGGGCGGGGGTGACAGATACGCAGTATTTT
17	TRBD1	.	TRBV4-1	TRBJ1-2	CASSQDPGTGGRYGYTF	TGCGCCAGCAGCCAAGATCCGGGGACAGGGGGGCGATATGGCTACACCTTC
15	.	.	TRBV9	TRBJ2-5	CASSIRTGHQETQYF	TGTGCCAGCAGCATTCGGACGGGCCACCAAGAGACCCAGTACTTC
14	.	.	TRBV12-3/TRBV12-4	TRBJ2-7	CASSVGQVSYEQYF	TGTGCCAGCAGTGTCGGACAAGTTAGCTACGAGCAGTACTTC
14	TRBD1	.	TRBV6-1	TRBJ2-1	CASSEASGGNEQFF	TGTGCCAGCAGTGAAGCGTCAGGGGGCAATGAGCAGTTCTTC
15	TRBD2	.	TRBV7-8	TRBJ2-7	CASSSLAGSSLEQYF	TGTGCCAGCAGCTCGCTAGCGGGATCTTCTCTCGAGCAGTACTTC
14	TRBD2	.	TRBV20-1	TRBJ2-5	CSAKTGGVQETQYF	TGCAGTGCTAAGACTGGGGGGGTTCAAGAGACCCAGTACTTC